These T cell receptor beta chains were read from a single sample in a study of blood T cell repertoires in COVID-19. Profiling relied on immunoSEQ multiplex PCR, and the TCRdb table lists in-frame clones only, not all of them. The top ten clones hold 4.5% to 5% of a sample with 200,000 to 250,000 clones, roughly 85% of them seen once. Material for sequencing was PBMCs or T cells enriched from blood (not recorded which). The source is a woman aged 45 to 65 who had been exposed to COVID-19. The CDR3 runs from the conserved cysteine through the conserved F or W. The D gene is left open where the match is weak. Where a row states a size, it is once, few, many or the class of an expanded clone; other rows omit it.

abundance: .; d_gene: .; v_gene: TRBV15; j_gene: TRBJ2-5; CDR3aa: CATSRESRQETQYF; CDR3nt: TGTGCCACCAGCAGAGAGTCGCGGCAAGAGACCCAGTACTTC
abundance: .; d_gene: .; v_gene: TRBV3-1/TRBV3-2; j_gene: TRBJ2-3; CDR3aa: CASSHVGGAADTQYF; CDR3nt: TGTGCCAGCAGCCACGTGGGGGGGGCAGCGGATACGCAGTATTTT
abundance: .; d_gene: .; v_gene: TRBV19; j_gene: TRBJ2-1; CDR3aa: CASSILGAWANEQFF; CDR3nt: TGTGCCAGTAGTATTCTGGGGGCCTGGGCCAATGAGCAGTTCTTC
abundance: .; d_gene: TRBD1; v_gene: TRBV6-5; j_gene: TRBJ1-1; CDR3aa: CASRAGQANTEAFF; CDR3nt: TGTGCCAGCAGGGCCGGACAGGCGAACACTGAAGCTTTCTTT
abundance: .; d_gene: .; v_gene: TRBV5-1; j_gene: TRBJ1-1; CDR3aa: CASSLRAGTTEAFF; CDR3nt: TGCGCCAGCAGCTTGAGGGCGGGAACGACTGAAGCTTTCTTT
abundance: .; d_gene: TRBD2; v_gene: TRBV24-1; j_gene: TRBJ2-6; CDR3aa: CATSDPGRGGANVLTF; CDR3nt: TGTGCCACCAGTGACCCAGGGAGGGGTGGGGCCAACGTCCTGACTTTC
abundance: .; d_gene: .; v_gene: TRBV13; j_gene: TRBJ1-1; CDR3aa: CASSPSDPEAFF; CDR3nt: TGTGCCAGCAGCCCGAGCGACCCTGAAGCTTTCTTT
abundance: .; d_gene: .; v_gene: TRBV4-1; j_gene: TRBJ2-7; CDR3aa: CASSQDEGVSEQYF; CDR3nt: TGCGCCAGCAGCCAAGATGAAGGAGTGTCCGAGCAGTACTTC
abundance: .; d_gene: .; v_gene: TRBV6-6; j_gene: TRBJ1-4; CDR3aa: CASRAPGQSNEKLFF; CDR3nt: TGTGCCAGCAGAGCCCCGGGACAAAGCAATGAAAAACTGTTTTTT
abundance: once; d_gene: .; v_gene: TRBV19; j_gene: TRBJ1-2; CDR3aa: CASQQGVPYGYTF; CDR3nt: TGTGCCAGCCAGCAGGGTGTGCCCTATGGCTACACCTTC
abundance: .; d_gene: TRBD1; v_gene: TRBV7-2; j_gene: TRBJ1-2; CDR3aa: CASSSGQGMEGYTF; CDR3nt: TGTGCCAGCAGCTCGGGACAGGGGATGGAGGGCTACACCTTC
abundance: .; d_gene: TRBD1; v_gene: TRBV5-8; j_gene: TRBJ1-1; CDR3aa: CASTLSGGKGTEAFF; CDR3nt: TGTGCCAGCACATTATCAGGGGGCAAGGGAACTGAAGCTTTCTTT
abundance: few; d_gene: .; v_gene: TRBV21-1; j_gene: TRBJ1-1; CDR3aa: CASSKAGDREGNTEAFF; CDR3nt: TGTGCCAGCAGCAAAGCGGGGGACAGGGAAGGGAACACTGAAGCTTTCTTT
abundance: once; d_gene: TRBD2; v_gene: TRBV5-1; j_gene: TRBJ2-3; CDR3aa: CASNSFSGATDTQYF; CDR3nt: TGCGCCAGCAACTCCTTTAGCGGGGCCACAGATACGCAGTATTTT
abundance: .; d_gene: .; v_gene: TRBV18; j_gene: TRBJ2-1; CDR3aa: CASSLGQGMNEQFF; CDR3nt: TGTGCCAGCTCACTCGGTCAGGGGATGAATGAGCAGTTCTTC
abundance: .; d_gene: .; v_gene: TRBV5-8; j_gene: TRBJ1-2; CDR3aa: CASSLGRVNYGYTF; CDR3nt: TGTGCCAGCAGCTTAGGGAGGGTGAACTATGGCTACACCTTC
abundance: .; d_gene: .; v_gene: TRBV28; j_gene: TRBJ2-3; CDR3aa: CASSPHGGGRDTQYF; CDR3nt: TGTGCCAGCAGCCCCCATGGGGGGGGCAGAGATACGCAGTATTTT
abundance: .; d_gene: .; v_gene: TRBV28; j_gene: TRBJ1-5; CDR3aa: CASSPTGGLGNQPQHF; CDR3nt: TGTGCCAGCAGTCCCACTGGGGGGTTAGGCAATCAGCCCCAGCATTTT
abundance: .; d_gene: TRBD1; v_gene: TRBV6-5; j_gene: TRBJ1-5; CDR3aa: CASRPGTGDNQPQHF; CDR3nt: TGTGCCAGCAGACCGGGGACAGGGGACAATCAGCCCCAGCATTTT
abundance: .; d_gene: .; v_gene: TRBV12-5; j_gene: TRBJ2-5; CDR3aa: CASGFQGETQYF; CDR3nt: TGTGCTAGTGGTTTTCAGGGCGAGACCCAGTACTTC
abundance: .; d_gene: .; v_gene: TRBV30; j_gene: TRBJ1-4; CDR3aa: CAWSTGINEKLFF; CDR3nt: TGTGCCTGGAGTACCGGGATTAATGAAAAACTGTTTTTT
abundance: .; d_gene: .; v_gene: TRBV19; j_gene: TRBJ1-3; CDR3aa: CASSLSSGNTIYF; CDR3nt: TGTGCCAGTAGCCTATCCTCTGGAAACACCATATATTTT
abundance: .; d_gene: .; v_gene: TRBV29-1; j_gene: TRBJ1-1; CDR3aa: CSANRLLMNTEAFF; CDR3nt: TGCAGCGCTAACAGGTTACTAATGAACACTGAAGCTTTCTTT
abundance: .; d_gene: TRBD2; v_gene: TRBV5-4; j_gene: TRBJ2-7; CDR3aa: CASSGRGKVDEQYF; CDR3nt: TGTGCCAGCAGCGGGCGGGGGAAGGTCGACGAGCAGTACTTC
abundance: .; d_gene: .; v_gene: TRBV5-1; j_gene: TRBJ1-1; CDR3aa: CASSLAGSNTEAFF; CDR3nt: TGCGCCAGCAGCTTGGCCGGGTCGAACACTGAAGCTTTCTTT
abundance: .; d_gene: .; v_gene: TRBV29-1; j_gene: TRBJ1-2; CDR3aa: CSVREGGAYGYTF; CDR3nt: TGCAGCGTTCGGGAGGGTGGGGCCTATGGCTACACCTTC
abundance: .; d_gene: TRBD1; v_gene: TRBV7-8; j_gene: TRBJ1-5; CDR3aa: CASSVDRASNQPQHF; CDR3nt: TGTGCCAGCAGCGTCGACAGGGCCAGCAATCAGCCCCAGCATTTT
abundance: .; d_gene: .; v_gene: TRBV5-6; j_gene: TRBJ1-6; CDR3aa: CASSFRGGYSPLHF; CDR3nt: TGTGCCAGCAGCTTTAGGGGTGGTTATTCACCCCTCCACTTT
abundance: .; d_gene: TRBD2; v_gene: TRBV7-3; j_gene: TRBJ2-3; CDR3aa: CASSPGRTSGGVTDTQYF; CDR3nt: TGTGCCAGCAGCCCAGGGCGGACTAGCGGGGGGGTTACAGATACGCAGTATTTT
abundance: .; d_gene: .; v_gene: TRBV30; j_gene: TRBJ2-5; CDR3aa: CACLYRVSHQETQYF; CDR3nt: TGTGCCTGCTTGTACAGGGTATCCCACCAAGAGACCCAGTACTTC
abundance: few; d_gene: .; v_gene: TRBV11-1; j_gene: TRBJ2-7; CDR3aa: CASSPAGTPTGEQYF; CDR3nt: TGTGCCAGCAGCCCTGCCGGGACTCCGACGGGCGAGCAGTACTTC
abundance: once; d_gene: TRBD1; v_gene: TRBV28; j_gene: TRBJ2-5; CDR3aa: CASRRSGTGGQETQYF; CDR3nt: TGTGCCAGCAGGCGGTCCGGGACAGGGGGCCAAGAGACCCAGTACTTC
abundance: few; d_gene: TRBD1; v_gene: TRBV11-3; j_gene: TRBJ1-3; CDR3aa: CASSPGQGPGNTIYF; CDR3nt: TGTGCCAGCAGCCCGGGACAGGGTCCTGGAAACACCATATATTTT
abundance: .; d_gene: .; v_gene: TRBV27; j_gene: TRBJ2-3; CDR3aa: CASSLTSGDTQYF; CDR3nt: TGTGCCAGCAGTTTAACCTCGGGGGATACGCAGTATTTT
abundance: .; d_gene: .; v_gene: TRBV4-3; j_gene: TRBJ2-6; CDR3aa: CASSQDFGGSGANVLTF; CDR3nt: TGCGCCAGCAGCCAAGATTTCGGAGGGTCCGGGGCCAACGTCCTGACTTTC
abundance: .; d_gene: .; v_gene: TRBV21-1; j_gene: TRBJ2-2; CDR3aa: CASSRRTGGSGELFF; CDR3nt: TGTGCCAGCAGCCGACGGACAGGAGGGAGCGGGGAGCTGTTTTTT
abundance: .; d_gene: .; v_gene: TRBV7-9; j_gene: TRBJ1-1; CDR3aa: CASSSGHITEAFF; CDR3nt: TGTGCCAGCAGCTCGGGACACATCACTGAAGCTTTCTTT
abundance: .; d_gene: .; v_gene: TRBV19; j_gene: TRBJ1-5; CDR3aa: CASSIGTRSNQPQHF; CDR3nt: TGTGCCAGTAGTATAGGGACACGGAGCAATCAGCCCCAGCATTTT
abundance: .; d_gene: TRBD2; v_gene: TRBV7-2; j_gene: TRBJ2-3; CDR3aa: CASNSGGLAATDTQYF; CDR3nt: TGTGCCAGCAACTCCGGAGGGCTAGCGGCGACAGATACGCAGTATTTT
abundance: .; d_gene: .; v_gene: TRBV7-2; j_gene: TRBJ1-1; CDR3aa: CASSFGGLEAFF; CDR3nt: TGTGCCAGCAGCTTCGGGGGTTTAGAAGCTTTCTTT
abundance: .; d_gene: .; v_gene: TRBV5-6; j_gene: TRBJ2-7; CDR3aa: CASSSASAWRGYEQYF; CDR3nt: TGTGCCAGCAGCTCCGCTAGCGCATGGAGAGGCTACGAGCAGTACTTC
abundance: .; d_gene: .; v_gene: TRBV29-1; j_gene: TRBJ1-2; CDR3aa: CSGLGLNYGYTF; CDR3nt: TGCAGCGGGCTGGGACTTAACTATGGCTACACCTTC
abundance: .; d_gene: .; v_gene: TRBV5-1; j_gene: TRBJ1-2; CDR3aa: CASSLQGDYGYTF; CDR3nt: TGCGCCAGCAGCTTACAGGGTGACTATGGCTACACCTTC
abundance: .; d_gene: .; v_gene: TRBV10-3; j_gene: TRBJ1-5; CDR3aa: CAIGPDNQPQHF; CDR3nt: TGTGCCATCGGGCCAGACAATCAGCCCCAGCATTTT
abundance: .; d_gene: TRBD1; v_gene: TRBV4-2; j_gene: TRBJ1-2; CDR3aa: CASSQENRGEYGYTF; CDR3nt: TGTGCCAGCAGCCAAGAAAACAGGGGGGAGTATGGCTACACCTTC
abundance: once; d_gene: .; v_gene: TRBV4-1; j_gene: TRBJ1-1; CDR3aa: CASSQDPLTGAFF; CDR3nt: TGCGCCAGCAGCCAAGACCCTCTCACGGGGGCTTTCTTT
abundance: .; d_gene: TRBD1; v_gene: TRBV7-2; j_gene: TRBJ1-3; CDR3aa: CASSLDRGTGIGGNTIYF; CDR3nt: TGTGCCAGCAGCTTAGATCGGGGGACAGGGATAGGGGGAAACACCATATATTTT
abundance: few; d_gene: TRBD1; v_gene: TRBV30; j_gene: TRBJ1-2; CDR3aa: CAWSEGQGEPFYGYTF; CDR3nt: TGTGCCTGGAGTGAAGGACAGGGTGAACCATTTTATGGCTACACCTTC
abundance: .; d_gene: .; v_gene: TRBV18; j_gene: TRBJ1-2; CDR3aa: CASSPPGGGPNYGYTF; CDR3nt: TGTGCCAGCTCACCACCGGGCGGGGGACCTAACTATGGCTACACCTTC
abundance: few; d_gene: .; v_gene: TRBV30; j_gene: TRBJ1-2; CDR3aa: CAWSLGLGGSYGYTF; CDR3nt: TGTGCCTGGAGTCTGGGACTGGGCGGCAGCTATGGCTACACCTTC
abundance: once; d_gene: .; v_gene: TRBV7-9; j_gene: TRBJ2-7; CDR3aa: CASSKIQGYEQYF; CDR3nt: TGTGCCAGCAGTAAAATACAGGGCTACGAGCAGTACTTC
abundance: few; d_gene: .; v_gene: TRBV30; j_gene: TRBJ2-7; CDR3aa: CAWSVGTSPIYEQYF; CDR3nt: TGTGCCTGGAGTGTAGGGACAAGTCCCATCTACGAGCAGTACTTC
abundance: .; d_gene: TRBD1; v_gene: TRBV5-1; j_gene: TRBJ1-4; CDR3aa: CASSLYRGSNEKLFF; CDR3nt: TGCGCCAGCAGCTTGTACAGGGGATCTAATGAAAAACTGTTTTTT